This TCR beta chain was sequenced in a study of blood T cell repertoires in COVID-19. Study-level information: Donors in the United States, Italy and Spain gave samples during acute or convalescent COVID-19. From T cells, B-cell-depleted T cells, or PBMCs came the material, which was cDNA or gDNA.

Authors' analysis steps: Reference gene primer amplification gave nucleated cell count estimates. TCRdb's table, derived via immunoSEQ multiplex PCR, lists solely in-frame clones and lacks some. V and J calls and clone size are given by that table; D and trimming were obtained from the DNA. The table shows about 310,000 clones, with 85% to 90% occurring only once. Germline CDR1 reads SGHTA; CDR2 reads FQGNSA. Between the trimmed V and J ends, which lost 2 bases and 7 bases, there was a span of 14 bases. The CDR3 is 14 residues long. The TCR comes from a woman aged 30 to 39 with COVID-19, enrolled during active disease. Material for sequencing was peripheral blood. V gene TRBV7-2 combines with J gene TRBJ2-5, with a possible D match to TRBD2 (6 bases). The CDR3 DNA follows: TGTGCCAGCAGCTTACCACTAGCCCCGTGGACCCAGTACTTC. Encoded protein: CASSLPLAPWTQYF.